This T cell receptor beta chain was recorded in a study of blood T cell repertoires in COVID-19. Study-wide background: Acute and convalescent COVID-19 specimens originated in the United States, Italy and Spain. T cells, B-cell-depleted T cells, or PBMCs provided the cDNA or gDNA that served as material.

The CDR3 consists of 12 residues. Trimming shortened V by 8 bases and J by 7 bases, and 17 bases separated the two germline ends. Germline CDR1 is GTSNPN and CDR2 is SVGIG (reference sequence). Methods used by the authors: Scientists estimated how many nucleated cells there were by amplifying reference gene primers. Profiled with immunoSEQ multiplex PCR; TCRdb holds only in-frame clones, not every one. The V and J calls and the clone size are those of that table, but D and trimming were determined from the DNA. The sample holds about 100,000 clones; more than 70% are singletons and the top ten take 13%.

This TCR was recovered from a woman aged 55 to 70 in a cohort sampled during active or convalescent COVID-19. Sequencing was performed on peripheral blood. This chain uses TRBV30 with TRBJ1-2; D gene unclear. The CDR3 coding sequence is TGTGCCGGCCCTTCGATTACCCGTGGCTACACCTTC. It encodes CAGPSITRGYTF. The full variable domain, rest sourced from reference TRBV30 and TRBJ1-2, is SQTIHQWPATLVQPVGSPLSLECTVEGTSNPNLYWYRQAAGRGLQLLFYSVGIGQISSEVPQNLSASRPQDRQFILSSKKLLLSDSGFYLCAGPSITRGYTFGSGTRLTVV.